These T cell receptor beta chains were read from a single sample in a study of T cells in Graves' hyperthyroidism and ophthalmopathy. TCRdb redid the calling of the multiplex PCR reads with MiXCR, one entry per CDR3 protein. The repertoire has about 610,000 distinct CDR3 sequences, around 15% of them found once; the top ten carry roughly 3.4%. The sequenced material came from blood. The receptors were sampled from a woman aged 40 to 50 with Graves' ophthalmopathy. Both conserved end residues are part of each CDR3. The D gene is left open where the match is weak. Size tells how often a clone was seen (once, few, many) or the class of an expanded clone, and some rows leave it out.

D gene: TRBD1; J gene: TRBJ2-3; clone size: few; V gene: TRBV27; CDR3 protein: CASSRPGRGQRTDTQYF; CDR3 DNA: TGTGCCAGCAGTCGTCCTGGCAGGGGGCAACGCACAGATACGCAGTATTTT
D gene: TRBD1; J gene: TRBJ1-1; clone size: many; V gene: TRBV12-3/TRBV12-4; CDR3 protein: CASSRTGDGNTEAFF; CDR3 DNA: TGTGCCAGCAGCCGGACAGGGGATGGGAACACTGAAGCTTTCTTT
D gene: -; J gene: TRBJ1-1; clone size: -; V gene: TRBV15; CDR3 protein: CATSRKQRNTEAFF; CDR3 DNA: TGTGCCACCAGCAGAAAACAAAGGAACACTGAAGCTTTCTTT
D gene: -; J gene: TRBJ2-1; clone size: many; V gene: TRBV5-1; CDR3 protein: CASHRRGVGGTEQFF; CDR3 DNA: TGCGCCAGCCACCGGAGGGGGGTGGGGGGCACTGAGCAGTTCTTC
D gene: -; J gene: TRBJ1-1; clone size: -; V gene: TRBV4-1; CDR3 protein: CASSHPMGAEAFF; CDR3 DNA: TGCGCCAGCAGCCATCCCATGGGGGCTGAAGCTTTCTTT
D gene: -; J gene: TRBJ2-3; clone size: -; V gene: TRBV24-1; CDR3 protein: CATSARFGDTQYF; CDR3 DNA: TGTGCCACCAGTGCAAGGTTTGGAGATACGCAGTATTTT
D gene: TRBD1; J gene: TRBJ2-6; clone size: few; V gene: TRBV9; CDR3 protein: CASSGTGGPFSSGANVLTF; CDR3 DNA: TGTGCCAGCAGCGGGACAGGGGGCCCGTTCTCCTCTGGGGCCAACGTCCTGACTTTC
D gene: -; J gene: TRBJ1-1; clone size: many; V gene: TRBV5-1; CDR3 protein: CASSLGGPTEAFF; CDR3 DNA: TGCGCCAGCAGCTTGGGGGGGCCGACTGAAGCTTTCTTT
D gene: TRBD1; J gene: TRBJ1-2; clone size: many; V gene: TRBV6-2/TRBV6-3; CDR3 protein: CASSWTGYGYTF; CDR3 DNA: TGTGCCAGCAGCTGGACAGGCTATGGCTACACCTTC
D gene: -; J gene: TRBJ2-3; clone size: many; V gene: TRBV6-2/TRBV6-3; CDR3 protein: CAATSTDTQYF; CDR3 DNA: TGTGCCGCAACTAGCACAGATACGCAGTATTTT
D gene: -; J gene: TRBJ1-3; clone size: -; V gene: TRBV7-9; CDR3 protein: CASSLAQNRYSGNTIYF; CDR3 DNA: TGTGCCAGCAGCTTAGCGCAAAACCGATACTCTGGAAACACCATATATTTT
D gene: -; J gene: TRBJ2-5; clone size: many; V gene: TRBV30; CDR3 protein: CAWSGSEQETQYF; CDR3 DNA: TGTGCCTGGAGTGGGAGCGAGCAAGAGACCCAGTACTTC
D gene: TRBD2; J gene: TRBJ2-3; clone size: -; V gene: TRBV6-2/TRBV6-3; CDR3 protein: CASYSGGGINTQYF; CDR3 DNA: TGTGCCAGCTATAGCGGGGGGGGAATAAATACGCAGTATTTT
D gene: TRBD1; J gene: TRBJ1-4; clone size: many; V gene: TRBV19; CDR3 protein: CASSGQGTSEKLFF; CDR3 DNA: TGTGCCAGTTCGGGACAGGGAACCTCTGAAAAACTGTTTTTT
D gene: -; J gene: TRBJ2-7; clone size: many; V gene: TRBV7-9; CDR3 protein: CASSFWDGNSYEQYF; CDR3 DNA: TGTGCCAGCAGCTTCTGGGACGGAAACTCCTACGAGCAGTACTTC
D gene: -; J gene: TRBJ2-7; clone size: many; V gene: TRBV20-1; CDR3 protein: CSARSGRTRYEQYF; CDR3 DNA: TGCAGTGCTAGGTCGGGGAGGACCCGTTACGAGCAGTACTTC
D gene: TRBD1; J gene: TRBJ2-7; clone size: -; V gene: TRBV7-2; CDR3 protein: CASSWMGQSYEQYF; CDR3 DNA: TGTGCCAGCAGCTGGATGGGACAGAGCTACGAGCAGTACTTC
D gene: -; J gene: TRBJ2-3; clone size: many; V gene: TRBV20-1; CDR3 protein: CSAEQRLDPDTQYF; CDR3 DNA: TGCAGTGCCGAGCAGCGACTAGACCCAGATACGCAGTATTTT
D gene: TRBD1; J gene: TRBJ2-1; clone size: -; V gene: TRBV28; CDR3 protein: CASSPPGTAIYNEQFF; CDR3 DNA: TGTGCCAGCAGTCCCCCCGGGACAGCAATATACAATGAGCAGTTCTTC
D gene: -; J gene: TRBJ2-7; clone size: few; V gene: TRBV18; CDR3 protein: CASSPRLTYEQYF; CDR3 DNA: TGTGCCAGCTCACCAAGGCTTACCTACGAGCAGTACTTC
D gene: -; J gene: TRBJ1-2; clone size: many; V gene: TRBV24-1; CDR3 protein: CATSGAGVRYGYTF; CDR3 DNA: TGTGCCACCAGTGGGGCCGGAGTCCGGTATGGCTACACCTTC
D gene: TRBD1; J gene: TRBJ2-5; clone size: -; V gene: TRBV7-9; CDR3 protein: CAISPGTGVLETQYF; CDR3 DNA: TGTGCCATCAGTCCGGGGACAGGGGTTTTAGAGACCCAGTACTTC
D gene: -; J gene: TRBJ2-1; clone size: many; V gene: TRBV27; CDR3 protein: CASGPSGEGVSYNEQFF; CDR3 DNA: TGTGCCAGCGGCCCAAGTGGGGAGGGGGTTTCCTACAATGAGCAGTTCTTC
D gene: -; J gene: TRBJ1-5; clone size: few; V gene: TRBV12-3/TRBV12-4; CDR3 protein: CASRQQDHGNQPQHF; CDR3 DNA: TGTGCCAGCAGGCAACAGGATCATGGCAATCAGCCCCAGCATTTT
D gene: TRBD1; J gene: TRBJ2-7; clone size: many; V gene: TRBV28; CDR3 protein: CASSLGTGVYEQYF; CDR3 DNA: TGTGCCAGCAGTTTAGGGACAGGGGTCTACGAGCAGTACTTC
D gene: -; J gene: TRBJ1-2; clone size: few; V gene: TRBV7-9; CDR3 protein: CASSLEWGVSGYGYTF; CDR3 DNA: TGTGCCAGCAGCTTGGAATGGGGGGTCAGCGGCTATGGCTACACCTTC
D gene: -; J gene: TRBJ1-2; clone size: many; V gene: TRBV20-1; CDR3 protein: CSSGGRSYGYTF; CDR3 DNA: TGCAGTTCCGGGGGGCGATCCTATGGCTACACCTTC
D gene: -; J gene: TRBJ1-4; clone size: -; V gene: TRBV7-9; CDR3 protein: CASSLNSKTTNEKLFF; CDR3 DNA: TGTGCCAGCAGCTTAAACAGCAAAACAACTAATGAAAAACTGTTTTTT
D gene: TRBD1; J gene: TRBJ2-4; clone size: -; V gene: TRBV24-1; CDR3 protein: CATSRNSYRGTKNIQYF; CDR3 DNA: TGTGCCACCAGTCGCAACTCCTACAGGGGTACCAAAAACATTCAGTACTTC
D gene: -; J gene: TRBJ1-5; clone size: many; V gene: TRBV20-1; CDR3 protein: CSARDVFVGPQHF; CDR3 DNA: TGCAGTGCTAGAGACGTCTTCGTTGGGCCCCAGCATTTT
D gene: -; J gene: TRBJ2-3; clone size: -; V gene: TRBV3-1; CDR3 protein: CASSQGGPRADTQYF; CDR3 DNA: TGTGCCAGCAGCCAAGGAGGACCGCGCGCAGATACGCAGTATTTT
D gene: TRBD2; J gene: TRBJ2-1; clone size: few; V gene: TRBV5-1; CDR3 protein: CASWRGLAGVRNEQFF; CDR3 DNA: TGCGCCAGCTGGCGAGGACTAGCGGGAGTACGCAATGAGCAGTTCTTC
D gene: -; J gene: TRBJ2-5; clone size: few; V gene: TRBV10-3; CDR3 protein: CAISEMGNQETQYF; CDR3 DNA: TGTGCCATCAGTGAAATGGGAAACCAAGAGACCCAGTACTTC
D gene: -; J gene: TRBJ2-2; clone size: -; V gene: TRBV19; CDR3 protein: CASRPGGGVGELFF; CDR3 DNA: TGTGCCAGTAGGCCCGGAGGGGGCGTCGGGGAGCTGTTTTTT
D gene: -; J gene: TRBJ1-5; clone size: many; V gene: TRBV5-1; CDR3 protein: CASSLSGPGADQPQHF; CDR3 DNA: TGCGCCAGCAGCTTGTCGGGTCCTGGGGCAGATCAGCCCCAGCATTTT
D gene: TRBD1; J gene: TRBJ1-1; clone size: many; V gene: TRBV28; CDR3 protein: CASSLQGVRAFF; CDR3 DNA: TGTGCCAGCAGTCTTCAGGGGGTCAGAGCTTTCTTT
D gene: -; J gene: TRBJ1-5; clone size: few; V gene: TRBV7-6; CDR3 protein: CASSAGANQPQHF; CDR3 DNA: TGTGCCAGCAGCGCCGGGGCGAATCAGCCCCAGCATTTT
D gene: TRBD1; J gene: TRBJ1-2; clone size: -; V gene: TRBV10-3; CDR3 protein: CAISELTGGYGYTF; CDR3 DNA: TGTGCCATCAGTGAACTGACAGGGGGCTATGGCTACACCTTC
D gene: TRBD1; J gene: TRBJ2-5; clone size: many; V gene: TRBV7-2; CDR3 protein: CASSFTRTGLREETQYF; CDR3 DNA: TGTGCCAGCAGCTTTACCCGGACAGGCCTAAGAGAGGAGACCCAGTACTTC
D gene: -; J gene: TRBJ2-7; clone size: -; V gene: TRBV28; CDR3 protein: CASSTTTRGWYEQYF; CDR3 DNA: TGTGCCAGCAGTACTACGACTCGGGGGTGGTACGAGCAGTACTTC
D gene: TRBD1; J gene: TRBJ1-2; clone size: many; V gene: TRBV2; CDR3 protein: CASSEASGTGYGYTF; CDR3 DNA: TGTGCCAGCAGTGAAGCCTCCGGGACAGGGTATGGCTACACCTTC
D gene: -; J gene: TRBJ2-7; clone size: many; V gene: TRBV28; CDR3 protein: CASSSISRGNEQYF; CDR3 DNA: TGTGCCAGCAGTTCTATCTCCAGGGGTAACGAGCAGTACTTC
D gene: TRBD1; J gene: TRBJ2-7; clone size: medium-sized; V gene: TRBV2; CDR3 protein: CASTFDRDRTYEQYF; CDR3 DNA: TGTGCCAGCACATTCGATCGGGACAGGACCTACGAGCAGTACTTC
D gene: TRBD1; J gene: TRBJ2-7; clone size: few; V gene: TRBV7-9; CDR3 protein: CASSTSGTVLYEQYF; CDR3 DNA: TGTGCCAGCAGCACATCCGGGACAGTGCTGTACGAGCAGTACTTC
D gene: -; J gene: TRBJ2-7; clone size: many; V gene: TRBV12-3/TRBV12-4; CDR3 protein: CASSFGRVSGEQYF; CDR3 DNA: TGTGCCAGCAGTTTTGGCAGGGTTAGCGGCGAGCAGTACTTC
D gene: TRBD2; J gene: TRBJ2-3; clone size: few; V gene: TRBV3-1; CDR3 protein: CASSQVTLAGTDTQYF; CDR3 DNA: TGTGCCAGCAGCCAAGTAACTCTAGCGGGGACAGATACGCAGTATTTT
D gene: -; J gene: TRBJ1-3; clone size: -; V gene: TRBV12-3/TRBV12-4; CDR3 protein: CASSFAQLPGNTIYF; CDR3 DNA: TGTGCCAGCAGCTTCGCACAACTCCCTGGAAACACCATATATTTT
D gene: -; J gene: TRBJ2-1; clone size: many; V gene: TRBV6-1; CDR3 protein: CASSFTAVLINEQFF; CDR3 DNA: TGTGCCAGCAGTTTCACGGCGGTGCTGATCAATGAGCAGTTCTTC